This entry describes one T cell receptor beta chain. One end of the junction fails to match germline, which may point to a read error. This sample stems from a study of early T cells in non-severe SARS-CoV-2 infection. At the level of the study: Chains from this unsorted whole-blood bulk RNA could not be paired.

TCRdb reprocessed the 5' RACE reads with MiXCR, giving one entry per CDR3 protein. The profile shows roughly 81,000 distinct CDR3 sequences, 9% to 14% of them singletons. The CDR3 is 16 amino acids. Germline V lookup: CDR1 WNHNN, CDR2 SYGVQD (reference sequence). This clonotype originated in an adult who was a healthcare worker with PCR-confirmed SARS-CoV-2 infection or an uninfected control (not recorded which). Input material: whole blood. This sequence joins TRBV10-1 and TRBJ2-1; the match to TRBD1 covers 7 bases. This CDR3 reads CASSEEVGGLYYEQFF. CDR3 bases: TGCGCCAGCAGTGAGGAGGTAGGGGGCCTCTACTATGAGCAGTTCTTC.